A selection of T cell receptor beta chains follows, all from one sample in a study of T cell clones after liver transplantation. Only in-frame clones appear in the TCRdb table, and some are missing; sequencing was by immunoSEQ multiplex PCR. The sample carries roughly 80,000 clones, less than 90% recorded once. This sample comprised CD4+ T cells from blood, obtained at the 22-month timepoint. The source is a human patient who received a liver transplant. The graft donor may have contributed some T cells. Each CDR3 is given with its conserved first and last residue. The order of the fields is V gene, clone size, D gene, J gene, CDR3 DNA, CDR3 protein. D genes are given only for firm matches. Some rows have no size entry. The others give once, few or many, or a class for an expanded clone.

TRBV4-3	NA	NA	TRBJ2-3	TGCGCCAGCAGCCAAGCCTCTCTTGGGGCAGATACGCAGTATTTT	CASSQASLGADTQYF
TRBV7-2	NA	TRBD1	TRBJ1-2	TGTGCCAGCAGCCGGGACAGGGGGCGAGGCTACACCTTC	CASSRDRGRGYTF
TRBV29-1	NA	NA	TRBJ2-6	TGCAGCGTTGAAGGCCTCGGGGCAGCCGGGGCCAACGTCCTGACTTTC	CSVEGLGAAGANVLTF
TRBV9	NA	NA	TRBJ2-7	TGTGCCAGCAGCGTGACCGGGACTTCCCCAAGGGAGCAGTACTTC	CASSVTGTSPREQYF
TRBV28	NA	TRBD1	TRBJ2-5	TGTGCCAGCTTTAGACAGGGTCAAGAGACCCAGTACTTC	CASFRQGQETQYF
TRBV4-1	NA	TRBD1	TRBJ2-7	TGCGCCAGCAGCCAAGGGGACAGGGGCCACGAGCAGTACTTC	CASSQGDRGHEQYF
TRBV18	NA	TRBD2	TRBJ2-3	TGTGCCAGCTCACCCCGACTAGCGGGGAGCACAGATACGCAGTATTTT	CASSPRLAGSTDTQYF
TRBV5-1	NA	NA	TRBJ1-1	TGCGCCAGCAGAACGGACCGTACGAACACTGAAGCTTTCTTT	CASRTDRTNTEAFF
TRBV7-2	few	TRBD1	TRBJ2-7	TGTGCCAGCAGTAGGATAGGACAGGGGTTAGGCGAGCAGTACTTC	CASSRIGQGLGEQYF
TRBV9	NA	NA	TRBJ2-3	TGTGCCAGCAGCTCCTGGGGGAGCGCAGATACGCAGTATTTT	CASSSWGSADTQYF
TRBV11-3	NA	NA	TRBJ2-2	TGTGCCAGCAGCTTAAGAACAGGCAGCAACACCGGGGAGCTGTTTTTT	CASSLRTGSNTGELFF
TRBV5-4	NA	TRBD1	TRBJ1-2	TGTGCCAGCAGCTTGGGGACAGGGGCGCGGGGGAACTATGGCTACACCTTC	CASSLGTGARGNYGYTF
TRBV29-1	NA	NA	TRBJ2-2	TGCAGCGTTGACGTTCAGCCCACCGGGGAGCTGTTTTTT	CSVDVQPTGELFF
TRBV11-2	once	NA	TRBJ2-1	TGTGCCAGCAGCTCCGGGGGTTCGCTTGGTCGGCATGAGCAGTTCTTC	CASSSGGSLGRHEQFF
TRBV5-6	NA	NA	TRBJ1-2	TGTGCCAGCAGCTTGATGGGCCAGGAGTATGGCTACACCTTC	CASSLMGQEYGYTF
TRBV6-1	NA	TRBD1	TRBJ1-6	TGTGCCAGCGAGAGACAGGGATATAATTCACCCCTCCACTTT	CASERQGYNSPLHF
TRBV5-1	few	NA	TRBJ2-1	TGCGCCAGCAGCTGGGACGGGGATGAGCAGTTCTTC	CASSWDGDEQFF
TRBV9	NA	NA	TRBJ2-5	TGTGCCAGCAGCGTAGCACCGGAGGGAGAGACCCAGTACTTC	CASSVAPEGETQYF
TRBV7-9	many	TRBD1	TRBJ1-1	TGTGCCAGCAGCTTATTCGGGACAGGGAAGACTGAAGCTTTCTTT	CASSLFGTGKTEAFF
TRBV11-1	NA	TRBD1	TRBJ2-7	TGTGCCAGCAGCTCAAAGAACAGGGGTGGTACCTACGAGCAGTACTTC	CASSSKNRGGTYEQYF
TRBV30	NA	TRBD2	TRBJ2-4	TGTGCCTGGGGAGTCCAGCGGGAGGAGGGCCTGAACATTCAGTACTTC	CAWGVQREEGLNIQYF
TRBV19	NA	NA	TRBJ1-5	TGTGCCAGTACCCCTATTCGGAATAGCAATCAGCCCCAGCATTTT	CASTPIRNSNQPQHF
TRBV6-5	NA	NA	TRBJ1-5	TGTGCCAGCAGTTACGGCCCGGATCAGCCCCAGCATTTT	CASSYGPDQPQHF
TRBV7-7	few	NA	TRBJ2-7	TGTGCCAGCAGCTTAGCGGTAGGGGACGAGCAGTACTTC	CASSLAVGDEQYF
TRBV5-6	few	TRBD2	TRBJ2-1	TGTGCCAGCAGCTTGTCCGCTAGCGGATACAATGAGCAGTTCTTC	CASSLSASGYNEQFF
TRBV29-1	NA	TRBD2	TRBJ2-7	TGCAGCGTTGAACTAGCGGGGAGTCCGGACGAGCAGTACTTC	CSVELAGSPDEQYF
TRBV28	few	NA	TRBJ2-4	TGTGCCAGCAGTTTGGTAGTCGGCATTCAGTACTTC	CASSLVVGIQYF
TRBV28	NA	TRBD1	TRBJ1-5	TGTGCCAGCAGTTCGATTTACTTTTCGACAGGGAGCAATCAGCCCCAGCATTTT	CASSSIYFSTGSNQPQHF
TRBV2	NA	TRBD1	TRBJ1-5	TGTGCCAGCAGTGCCAGGACAGGGGTAGCTCAGCCCCAGCATTTT	CASSARTGVAQPQHF
TRBV5-1	NA	TRBD2	TRBJ2-3	TGCGCCAGCAGCTCCTCCGGGACTAGCGTGGCAGATACGCAGTATTTT	CASSSSGTSVADTQYF
TRBV5-6	NA	NA	TRBJ2-1	TGTGCCAGCAGCTTGGTCGCAGGGGTGCGCAATGAGCAGTTCTTC	CASSLVAGVRNEQFF
TRBV18	once	NA	TRBJ2-7	TGTGCCAGCTCACCCCCCAGCTCCTACGAGCAGTACTTC	CASSPPSSYEQYF
TRBV5-1	NA	NA	TRBJ2-2	TGCGCCAGCAGCTTAGGGACCCTGGGCGTGACCGGGGAGCTGTTTTTT	CASSLGTLGVTGELFF
TRBV5-5	NA	NA	TRBJ2-7	TGTGCCAGCAGCTTGGGACTAGACTTTTACGAGCAGTACTTC	CASSLGLDFYEQYF
TRBV11-2	NA	NA	TRBJ2-2	TGTGCCAGCAGCTACCCTCGGAGCACCGGGGAGCTGTTTTTT	CASSYPRSTGELFF
TRBV2	NA	TRBD1	TRBJ1-5	TGTGCCAGCAGTCAACCGGGACAGGGTCAGCCCCAGCATTTT	CASSQPGQGQPQHF
TRBV28	NA	NA	TRBJ2-5	TGTGCCAGCAGTTTACCGACAGGACAAGAGACCCAGTACTTC	CASSLPTGQETQYF
TRBV29-1	NA	NA	TRBJ2-3	TGCAGCGTTGCCGGCCGACCAGCCACAGATACGCAGTATTTT	CSVAGRPATDTQYF
TRBV30	NA	NA	TRBJ1-1	TGTGCCTGGAGTGTACTGGACACTGAAGCTTTCTTT	CAWSVLDTEAFF
TRBV2	NA	TRBD1	TRBJ1-4	TGTGCCAGCAGTGAATGGACAGGGGGCAATGAAAAACTGTTTTTT	CASSEWTGGNEKLFF
TRBV27	NA	TRBD1	TRBJ2-7	TGTGCCAGCACCCAAACAGGGGGCGCGGGCGAGCAGTACTTC	CASTQTGGAGEQYF
TRBV7-2	NA	NA	TRBJ2-1	TGCGCCAGCAGCGAACAGGGTGATGAGCAGTTCTTC	CASSEQGDEQFF
TRBV5-1	NA	TRBD2	TRBJ2-7	TGCGCCAGCAGCTTTGGGGGGGTAAAGGACGAGCAGTACTTC	CASSFGGVKDEQYF
TRBV13	NA	TRBD2	TRBJ2-3	TGTGCCAGCAACAGAGCGGGAGTGGAAGATACGCAGTATTTT	CASNRAGVEDTQYF
TRBV2	NA	NA	TRBJ2-3	TGTGCCAGCAGCGGTGACAGGCAGGAAACAGATACGCAGTATTTT	CASSGDRQETDTQYF
TRBV6-6	NA	NA	TRBJ2-1	TGTGCCAGCAGTTCCGGCGGTGAGCAGTTCTTC	CASSSGGEQFF
TRBV6-5	NA	NA	TRBJ1-2	TGTGCCAGCAGTTATGGGACTCACCATGGCTACACCTTC	CASSYGTHHGYTF
TRBV6-1	NA	NA	TRBJ2-5	TGTGCCAGCACCAGGCAGGAGACCCAGTACTTC	CASTRQETQYF